The sequence of this T cell receptor (beta chain) was determined in a study of blood T cell repertoires in COVID-19 (dated by TCRdb to between 2020 and 2021). Background on the whole study: Samples from collaborators originated in the United States, Italy and Spain and spanned both the acute and convalescent phases of COVID-19. The material from the prospective study consisted of cDNA or gDNA derived from T cells, B-cell-depleted T cells, or PBMCs. Deeply sampled blood TCRbeta repertoires from subjects exposed to, actively infected with, or recovered from COVID-19 were included in the dataset. A freely available public database, intended as a resource for researchers studying the immune response to SARS-CoV-2, is where the repertoires were released. The samples were drawn from the first 160 participants of the ongoing ImmuneRACE study and from over a thousand subjects provided by 6 global collaborators. Nearly every sample came with metadata listing a de-identified subject ID, COVID-19 status, age in years and sex. Where available, HLA class I and class II types were obtained from metadata supplied by the sample provider rather than from assay-based typing. Results and caveats for the whole study, not just this receptor: The amount of clinical and demographic metadata varied by source and participant and was provided uncurated.

Sequences SNHLY (CDR1) and FYNNEI (CDR2) are obtained from the germline V gene. Trimming takes 7 bases from V and 1 base from J, and the germline ends sit 13 bases apart. Inclusive of the bounding cysteine and phenylalanine, the CDR3 is 14 residues long. The retained sequence is limited to the CDR3, 42 bases, with the frame set at the first base. On this clone itself: The specificity of this receptor is unknown. One base away there is no much larger clone; base qualities are not given.

The immunoSEQ Assay, a bias-controlled multiplex PCR, was used to amplify TCRbeta CDR3 regions from genomic DNA. As for how the authors treated the data: Nucleated cell counts per sample were estimated from amplification of reference gene primers within the assay. To quantify the absolute abundance of each unique TCRbeta CDR3 rearrangement, sequence reads were collapsed and filtered. For each sample, productive Simpson clonality was calculated as the square root of Simpson's diversity index over productive rearrangements. The clones in this table, taken by TCRdb from immuneACCESS, are in-frame only. Not every clone is retained; where verified, under half of the shortfall comes from an unresolved V gene, and the cause of the rest is unknown. Clone size and the V and J calls come from that table; the DNA yielded D and trimming. The sample profile shows roughly 250,000 clones; approximately 85% of them were found once. The ten largest clones capture around 1% of the sample.

At one collaborating source in Seattle, patients were enrolled during active infection and were followed longitudinally through the course of disease. Collaborating institutions collected whole blood in K2EDTA tubes following their own protocols. For TCRbeta analysis, collaborators shipped samples as frozen whole blood, isolated PBMCs, or DNA extracted from either of those sample types. The receptor was derived from a human donor with COVID-19, enrolled during active disease. The donor label of this sample is uncertain. The rearranged chain carries TRBV2 and TRBJ1-1; the D gene is unclear. Sequences were obtained from peripheral blood. The DNA reads as follows: TGTGCCAGCAAGGAAAACGCAGGGAACACTGAAGCTTTCTTT. Its protein reads: CASKENAGNTEAFF.